The clone carrying this T cell receptor beta chain showed up many times. What it binds is unknown. The blood draw at each of two time points yielded approximately 6 milliliters of peripheral blood. Germline V CDR1 and CDR2: SQVTM, ANQGSEA. The CDR3 covers 14 residues. V shed 4 bases and J shed 4 bases, with 13 bases lying between them. Amplification of the TCR beta CDR3 (from genomic DNA) was done by two-round multiplex PCR. Gene-specific primers for each TRBV and TRBJ gene drove first-round PCR. TCRdb called the multiplex PCR reads again in MiXCR, with one record for every CDR3 protein. The sample includes around 30,000 distinct CDR3 sequences, under 40% of them seen just once. This record comes from a study of prognosis after radiotherapy for stage I lung cancer. Study outcomes and limitations: Tumor-specific reactivity of the expanded TCR clones remained undetermined. Following stereotactic body radiation therapy, unique TCR clone counts fell, with a median of around 10,000 versus 6,900.

The V call is TRBV29-1, the J call TRBJ1-4; TRBD1 is a possible D gene (5 bases). This TCR derives from a donor aged 50 or older with non-small cell lung cancer. The material was PBMCs, obtained before or after stereotactic body radiation therapy (not recorded which). In DNA form, the CDR3 reads TGCAGCGTTGCATCCGGGACCGATAATGAAAAACTGTTTTTT. Encoded protein: CSVASGTDNEKLFF.